This T cell receptor (delta chain) came from a study of gamma-delta T cells after stem cell transplantation. TCRdb reanalysed the RT-PCR reads via CATT. Of 2,000 to 3,000 delta-chain clones listed, 3% to 3.5% are singletons. In germline, CDR1 is TSWWSYY, CDR2 QGS. The CDR3 contains 22 residues. V dropped 1 base and J dropped 0; count of bases not matched to a gene: 22. This clone is judged medium-sized (0.01 to 0.1%). Other DNA sequences in the same sample also yield this CDR3. The TCR comes from a human donor. It is not recorded whose cells these are; they may come from a transplant donor. The genes are TRDV1 and TRDJ1, with 8 bases identical to TRDD3. The source material was gamma-delta T cells. CDR3 protein: CALGEPGGPTGGNPTYTDKLIF. CDR3 nucleotide sequence: TGTGCTCTTGGGGAACCTGGGGGACCTACTGGAGGAAACCCTACGTACACCGATAAACTCATCTTT.